What follows is one T cell receptor (beta chain) and its context. Its antigen remains unidentified. Negatively enriched CD4+ T cells were divided by CD45RA into naive and memory. The data were taken from a study of shared clonotypes between healthy human individuals. Background on the study: A donor's plate count was three for CD4 naive and three for CD4 memory; CD8 naive had two and CD8 memory one. General observations from the study: Naive subsets tended to show greater estimated richness than memory subsets.

Using about 0.2 ug DNA, around 30,000 T cell genomes, the sorted-subset replicate PCRs were run. Sequencing used immunoSEQ multiplex PCR; TCRdb keeps in-frame clones, though not all of them. The sample lists more than 400,000 clones; around 95% were seen once. The CDR3 loop spans 14 amino acids. Germline lookup yields CDR1 MDHEN and CDR2 SYDVKM. Germline trimming cut 10 bases from V and 2 bases from J; bases unmatched to any gene: 11. The sample was naive CD4+ T cells sorted from blood. This sample's subset: CD45RA+ positively selected. The genes are TRBV28 and TRBJ2-7, with TRBD1 matching 7 bases. The receptor's source is a young woman in good health. The CDR3 reads CATYGQQGTYEQYF. CDR3 in DNA: TGTGCCACCTATGGACAACAGGGGACCTACGAGCAGTACTTC.